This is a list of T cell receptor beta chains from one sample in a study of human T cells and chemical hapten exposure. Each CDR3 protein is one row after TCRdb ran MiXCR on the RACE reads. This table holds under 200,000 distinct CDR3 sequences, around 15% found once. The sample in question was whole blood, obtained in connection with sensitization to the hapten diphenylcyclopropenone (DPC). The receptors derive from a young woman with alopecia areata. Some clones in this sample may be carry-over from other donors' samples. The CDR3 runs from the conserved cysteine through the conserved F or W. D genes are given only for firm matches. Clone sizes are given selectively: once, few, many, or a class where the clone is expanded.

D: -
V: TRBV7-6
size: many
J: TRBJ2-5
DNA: TGTGCCAGCAGCTTACGGCCAGCGTCGGAGACCCAGTACTTC
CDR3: CASSLRPASETQYF

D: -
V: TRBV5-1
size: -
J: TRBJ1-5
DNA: TGCGCCAGCAGCCCGGGACCAAGCGAGCCCCAGCATTTT
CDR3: CASSPGPSEPQHF

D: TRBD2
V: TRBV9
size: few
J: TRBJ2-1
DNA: TGTGCCAGCAGCGTGGGAGTAGCGGGGTCCTACAATGAGCAGTTCTTC
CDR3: CASSVGVAGSYNEQFF

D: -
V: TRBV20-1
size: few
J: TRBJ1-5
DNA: TGCAGTGCTACAACGGACGCACGCAATCAGCCCCAGCATTTT
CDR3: CSATTDARNQPQHF

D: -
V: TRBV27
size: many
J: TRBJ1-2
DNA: TGTGCCAGCAGAGGACAAACAGTGGGAGGCTACACCTTC
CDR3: CASRGQTVGGYTF

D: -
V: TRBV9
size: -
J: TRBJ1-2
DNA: TGTGCCAGCAGCGTAGTGGGAAACTATGGCTACACCTTC
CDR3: CASSVVGNYGYTF

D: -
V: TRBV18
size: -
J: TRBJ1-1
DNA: TGTGCCAGCGCAAGGGACATCATGAACACTGAAGCTTTCTTT
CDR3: CASARDIMNTEAFF

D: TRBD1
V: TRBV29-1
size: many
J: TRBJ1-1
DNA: TGCAGCGTGACGACAGGGATGAACACTGAAGCTTTCTTT
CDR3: CSVTTGMNTEAFF

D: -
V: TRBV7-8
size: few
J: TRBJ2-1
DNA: TGTGCCAGCAGCTTAAGCTCCAACCCAATCAGTGAGCAGTTCTTC
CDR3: CASSLSSNPISEQFF

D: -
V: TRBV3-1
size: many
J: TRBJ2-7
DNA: TGTGCCAGCAGCCGGACCATTAGGGGCGAGCAGTACTTC
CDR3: CASSRTIRGEQYF

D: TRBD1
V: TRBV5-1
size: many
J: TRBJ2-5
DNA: TGCGCCAGCAGCTCGGACAGGGGAGTAGAGACCCAGTACTTC
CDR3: CASSSDRGVETQYF

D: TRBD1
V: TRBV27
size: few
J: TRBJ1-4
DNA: TGTGCCAGCAGTCTGCGACAGGGGAAATATGCAACTAATGAAAAACTGTTTTTT
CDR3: CASSLRQGKYATNEKLFF

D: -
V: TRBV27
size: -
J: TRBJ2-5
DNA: TGTGCCAGCAGTTTAAGTGTCCAGGGGACCCAGTACTTC
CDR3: CASSLSVQGTQYF

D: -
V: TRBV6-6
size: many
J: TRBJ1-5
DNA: TGTGCCAGCAGCCAGGACTTAAATGGGAATCAGCCCCAGCATTTT
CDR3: CASSQDLNGNQPQHF

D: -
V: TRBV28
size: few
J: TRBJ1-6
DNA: TGTGCCAGCAGTCGGACGGGGAATAATTCACCCCTCCACTTT
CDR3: CASSRTGNNSPLHF

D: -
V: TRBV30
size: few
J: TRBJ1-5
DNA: TGTGCCTGGAGTACGGTTGGGGGCAATCAGCCCCAGCATTTT
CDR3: CAWSTVGGNQPQHF

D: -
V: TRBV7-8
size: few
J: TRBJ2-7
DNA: TGTGCCAGCAGCTCCCCCGGCAGCACCTACGAGCAGTACTTC
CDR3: CASSSPGSTYEQYF

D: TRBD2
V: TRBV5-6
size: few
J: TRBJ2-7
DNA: TGTGCCAGCAGCTTGAGGACTAGAGCCTACGAGCAGTACTTC
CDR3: CASSLRTRAYEQYF

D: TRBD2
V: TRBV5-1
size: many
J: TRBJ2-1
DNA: TGCGCCAGCAGCCTAGGACTAGCGGGGGGCTACAATGAGCAGTTCTTC
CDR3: CASSLGLAGGYNEQFF

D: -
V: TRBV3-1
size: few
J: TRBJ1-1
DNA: TGTGCCAGCAGCCAATCCTCAGGGAACACTGAAGCTTTCTTT
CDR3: CASSQSSGNTEAFF

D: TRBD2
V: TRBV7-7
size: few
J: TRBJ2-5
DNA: TGTGCTAGCAGCTCTCGGGAGGGCCCTTCAGAGACCCAGTACTTC
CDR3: CASSSREGPSETQYF

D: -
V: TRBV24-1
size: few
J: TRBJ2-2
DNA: TGTGCCACCAGTGAAATACGGGGCGGGGAGCTGTTTTTT
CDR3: CATSEIRGGELFF

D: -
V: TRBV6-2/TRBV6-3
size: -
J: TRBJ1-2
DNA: TGTGCCAGCAGTTTGGGGTTTGGCTACACCTTC
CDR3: CASSLGFGYTF

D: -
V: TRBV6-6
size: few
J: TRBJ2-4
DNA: TGTGCCAGCAGAACTGGCAGGGCGGGGGCCAAAAACATTCAGTACTTC
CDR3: CASRTGRAGAKNIQYF

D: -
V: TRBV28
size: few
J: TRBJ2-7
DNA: TGTGCCAGCAGCGCCCAGGGGTATGCCTACGAGCAGTACTTC
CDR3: CASSAQGYAYEQYF

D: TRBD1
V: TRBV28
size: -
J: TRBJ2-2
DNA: TGTGCCAGCAGTGCGGACAGGAGAAACACCGGGGAGCTGTTTTTT
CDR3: CASSADRRNTGELFF

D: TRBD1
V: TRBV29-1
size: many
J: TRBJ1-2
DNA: TGCAGCTTCGAAGGGGACAGTTATGGCTACACCTTC
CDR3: CSFEGDSYGYTF

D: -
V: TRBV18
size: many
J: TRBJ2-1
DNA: TGTGCCAGCTCACCCCAGCACTTTGAGCAGTTCTTC
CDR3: CASSPQHFEQFF

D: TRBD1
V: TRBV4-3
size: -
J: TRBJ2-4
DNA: TGCGCCAGCAGCCAAGCGGGGACAGAAAACATTCAGTACTTC
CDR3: CASSQAGTENIQYF

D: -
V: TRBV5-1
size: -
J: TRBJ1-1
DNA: TGCGCCAGCAGCTTGGATAGCAGGACTGAAGCTTTCTTT
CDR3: CASSLDSRTEAFF

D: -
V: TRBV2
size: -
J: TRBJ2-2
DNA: TGTGCCAGCAGTGACCGAGGAGAGGAGCTGTTTTTT
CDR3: CASSDRGEELFF

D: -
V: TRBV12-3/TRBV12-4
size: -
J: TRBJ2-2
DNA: TGTGCCAGCAGTTTGGGTCGGGTCCCAAATGGAGAGCTGTTTTTT
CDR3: CASSLGRVPNGELFF

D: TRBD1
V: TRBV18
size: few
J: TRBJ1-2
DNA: TGTGCCAGCTCGCCGGGGACAGGGGGCAACTATGGCTACACCTTC
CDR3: CASSPGTGGNYGYTF

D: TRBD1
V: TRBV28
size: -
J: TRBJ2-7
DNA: TGTGCCAGCAGCCCACCCGGGGACAGGGCCTACGAGCAGTACTTC
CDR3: CASSPPGDRAYEQYF

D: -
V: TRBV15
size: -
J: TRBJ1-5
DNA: TGTGCCACCAGCAGAGGAAATGGCAATCAGCCCCAGCATTTT
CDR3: CATSRGNGNQPQHF

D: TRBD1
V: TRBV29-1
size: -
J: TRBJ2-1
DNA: TGCAGCGTTGGAGGGACAGGGGGCCGGTTCTTC
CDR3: CSVGGTGGRFF

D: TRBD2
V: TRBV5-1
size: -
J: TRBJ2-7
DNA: TGCGCCAGCAGCTGGACTAGCGGGAGTCTGGTCGAGCAGTACTTC
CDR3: CASSWTSGSLVEQYF

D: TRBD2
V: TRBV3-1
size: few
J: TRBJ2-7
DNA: TGTGCCAGCAGCCTTAGCGGGATCACCTACGAGCAGTACTTC
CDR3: CASSLSGITYEQYF

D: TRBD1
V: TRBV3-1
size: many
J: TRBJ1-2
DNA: TGTGCCAGCAGCCACGGGACAGGCGATGGCTACACCTTC
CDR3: CASSHGTGDGYTF

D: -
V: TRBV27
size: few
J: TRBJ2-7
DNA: TGTGCCAGCAGTTTAACCCCGCCGGGGGAGCAGTACTTC
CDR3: CASSLTPPGEQYF